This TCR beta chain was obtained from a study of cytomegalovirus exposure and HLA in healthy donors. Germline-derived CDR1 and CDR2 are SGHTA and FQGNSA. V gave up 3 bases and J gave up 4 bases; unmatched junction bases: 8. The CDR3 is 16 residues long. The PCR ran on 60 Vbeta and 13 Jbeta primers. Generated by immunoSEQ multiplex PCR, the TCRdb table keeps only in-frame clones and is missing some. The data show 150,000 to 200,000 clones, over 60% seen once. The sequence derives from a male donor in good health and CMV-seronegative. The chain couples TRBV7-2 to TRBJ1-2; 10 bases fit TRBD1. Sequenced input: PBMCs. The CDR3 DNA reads TGTGCCAGCAGCTTGACAGGGGGCGCATCCTTCTATGGCTACACCTTC. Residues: CASSLTGGASFYGYTF.